One T cell receptor (beta chain) is described in this entry. These data belong to a study of blood T cell repertoires in COVID-19. Across the whole study: Donors in the United States, Italy and Spain gave samples during acute or convalescent COVID-19.

In the source study's methods: Amplification from reference gene primers served as the basis for estimated nucleated cell counts. Measured with immunoSEQ multiplex PCR; TCRdb has only the in-frame clones, and not every one. The V and J calls and clone size are taken from that table; D and trimming were inferred from the DNA. The profile shows around 300,000 clones, around 86% of them singletons. The CDR3 spans 17 residues. Germline lookup yields CDR1 ENHRY and CDR2 SYGVKD. J lost 7 bases, V lost 6 bases, and 12 bases had no gene match. The V gene is TRBV10-3, the J gene TRBJ2-1; 13 nucleotides line up with TRBD2. This clonotype was sampled from a woman between 25 and 40 years old who had recovered from COVID-19. Sequencing used peripheral blood. DNA for the CDR3: TGTGCCATCAGGAGGACTAGCGGGGGCCCCAGTGTGAATGAGCAGTTCTTC. Its protein is CAIRRTSGGPSVNEQFF.